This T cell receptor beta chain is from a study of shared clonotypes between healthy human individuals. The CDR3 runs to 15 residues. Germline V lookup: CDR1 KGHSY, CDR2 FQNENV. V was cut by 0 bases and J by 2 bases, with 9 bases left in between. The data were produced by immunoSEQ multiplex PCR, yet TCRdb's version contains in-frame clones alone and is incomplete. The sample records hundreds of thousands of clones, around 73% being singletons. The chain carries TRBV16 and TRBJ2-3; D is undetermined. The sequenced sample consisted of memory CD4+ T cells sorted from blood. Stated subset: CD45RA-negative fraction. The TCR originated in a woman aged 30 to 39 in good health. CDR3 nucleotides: TGTGCCAGCAGCCAATCTCGAAGGGTCACAGATACGCAGTATTTT. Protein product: CASSQSRRVTDTQYF.